These T cell receptor beta chains were read from a single sample in a study of blood T cells in healthy people across ages. TCRdb analysed the 5' RACE reads with MiXCR anew, one entry per CDR3 protein. The table shows roughly 1.5 million distinct CDR3 sequences, with 40% to 45% occurring only once. The sequencing sample was made of blood. The receptors were sampled from a woman aged 18-29 years in good health. CDR3s include the opening cysteine and the closing phenylalanine or tryptophan. The D gene is left open where the match is weak. Part of the rows lack a size; the others show once, few, many or a class for expanded clones.

>TRBV7-2|.|TRBD2|TRBJ2-7
TGTGCCAGCAGCTTAAAGGGCTCGGGCGGGAGTATTCCCTACGAGCAGTACTTC
CASSLKGSGGSIPYEQYF
>TRBV14|.|.|TRBJ2-7
TGTGCCAGCAGCCAAGATGGAGCCCACAAGCAGTACTTC
CASSQDGAHKQYF
>TRBV20-1|.|TRBD2|TRBJ2-7
TGCAGTGCTGGTACTAGCGGGAGGGCCTACGAGCAGTACTTC
CSAGTSGRAYEQYF
>TRBV7-2|few|.|TRBJ2-1
TGTGCCAGCAGCCCCCCCGGCCGAGACAATGAGCAGTTCTTC
CASSPPGRDNEQFF
>TRBV20-1|few|TRBD1|TRBJ1-6
TGCAGTGCTAGACTCCGGGACAGGGCGAATTCACCCCTCCACTTT
CSARLRDRANSPLHF
>TRBV12-3/TRBV12-4|.|.|TRBJ2-7
TGTGCCAGCAGTTTAGTCACTGACTACAATGAGCAGTACTTC
CASSLVTDYNEQYF
>TRBV7-2|.|.|TRBJ1-1
TGTGCCAGCAGCTTAGACTTTCGGAACACTGAAGCTTTCTTT
CASSLDFRNTEAFF
>TRBV5-6|few|TRBD1|TRBJ1-5
TGTGCCAGCAGCTTGGCAGGGGGCGAAGATCAGCCCCAGCATTTT
CASSLAGGEDQPQHF
>TRBV5-1|.|TRBD1|TRBJ2-2
TGCGCCAGCAGCACAGGACAGGTGGGGACCGGAGAGCTGTTTTTT
CASSTGQVGTGELFF
>TRBV20-1|few|TRBD2|TRBJ2-3
TGCAGTGCTAGGGACGGGAGGAAAAGTTCCGATACGCAGTATTTT
CSARDGRKSSDTQYF
>TRBV5-5|.|.|TRBJ1-4
TGTGCCAGCAGCTTGGTGGCAGGCGTTAATGAAAAACTGTTTTTT
CASSLVAGVNEKLFF
>TRBV27|.|.|TRBJ1-6
TGTGCCAGCAGTGCCCGACCCAATTCACCCCTCCACTTT
CASSARPNSPLHF
>TRBV20-1|.|TRBD1|TRBJ1-1
TGCAGTGTTATGGGGGGGACAGCCGGTACTGAAGCTTTCTTT
CSVMGGTAGTEAFF
>TRBV20-1|.|.|TRBJ1-2
TGCAGTGCTAAGGGGCGGCGTTCCCTTAACTATGGCTACACCTTC
CSAKGRRSLNYGYTF
>TRBV5-5|few|TRBD1|TRBJ2-7
TGTGCCAGCAGCTTCCCGGGGACAGGGGTCTACGAGCAGTACTTC
CASSFPGTGVYEQYF
>TRBV6-5|.|.|TRBJ1-1
TGTGCCAGCAGTTACGCGCAGGGTGGAACTGAAGCTTTCTTT
CASSYAQGGTEAFF
>TRBV5-6|.|.|TRBJ1-2
TGTGCCAGCAGCTTGGGCGGACGGCTCGGGGGCTATGGCTACACCTTC
CASSLGGRLGGYGYTF
>TRBV9|few|TRBD2|TRBJ2-1
TGTGCCAGCAGCGTAGGGGGGGGGACTTCCTACAATGAGCAGTTCTTC
CASSVGGGTSYNEQFF
>TRBV10-2|many|.|TRBJ1-5
TGCGCCAGCACTCCGGACCGCAATCAGCCCCAGCATTTT
CASTPDRNQPQHF
>TRBV29-1|.|.|TRBJ2-3
TGCAGCGTTGAACCCAGTACAGATACGCAGTATTTT
CSVEPSTDTQYF
>TRBV5-1|.|.|TRBJ1-1
TGCGCCAGCAGCTCCCCTCCGGACGGGGCCCCTGAAGCTTTCTTT
CASSSPPDGAPEAFF
>TRBV14|.|.|TRBJ2-7
TGTGCCAGCAGCCAATACAGGGTAGGCGACGAGCAGTACTTC
CASSQYRVGDEQYF
>TRBV7-2|.|.|TRBJ1-3
TGTGCCAGCAGCCCAGTTCCAGGGGAAAACACCATATATTTT
CASSPVPGENTIYF
>TRBV19|.|TRBD2|TRBJ2-7
TGTGCCAGTAGTCGGTGGCGGGGGAGCTCCTACGAGCAGTACTTC
CASSRWRGSSYEQYF
>TRBV28|many|TRBD1|TRBJ1-4
TGTGCCAGCACCCCTGGGACAGGGGCGCGTGGGTTGAGGGAAAAACTGTTTTTT
CASTPGTGARGLREKLFF
>TRBV4-1|.|.|TRBJ1-1
TGCGCCAGCAGCCAACCCCCGGGTCCTGAAGCTTTCTTT
CASSQPPGPEAFF
>TRBV4-1|.|.|TRBJ2-3
TGCGCCAGCAGCCAAGAAGGAATCGGGGGCGGGGGCACAGATACGCAGTATTTT
CASSQEGIGGGGTDTQYF
>TRBV6-5|.|.|TRBJ2-2
TGTGCCAGCAGTCCCCGGATCACCGGGGAGCTGTTTTTT
CASSPRITGELFF
>TRBV5-5|once|.|TRBJ2-7
TGTGCCAGCAGTCGAGACATCTCCTCCTACGAGCAGTACTTC
CASSRDISSYEQYF
>TRBV25-1|.|.|TRBJ1-5
TGTGCCAGCAGTGAGGGGGGAACCAATCAGCCCCAGCATTTT
CASSEGGTNQPQHF
>TRBV9|few|TRBD2|TRBJ2-3
TGTGCCAGCGGGAAAACTAGCGGGGGGGCCTCAGATACGCAGTATTTT
CASGKTSGGASDTQYF
>TRBV10-3|few|.|TRBJ1-5
TGTGCCTCCGGAGAGGGGCCCAATCAGCCCCAGCATTTT
CASGEGPNQPQHF
>TRBV20-1|.|.|TRBJ2-5
TGCAGTGCGACGGGACCGACTGAGATTTGGGAGCAGTACTTC
CSATGPTEIWEQYF
>TRBV29-1|.|.|TRBJ1-1
TGCAGCGTATCCCGGGCAGAGGGAACTGAAGCTTTCTTT
CSVSRAEGTEAFF
>TRBV3-1|.|TRBD1|TRBJ1-2
TGTGCCAGCAGCCAAGTGGACAGGGGAGGAAACGGCTACACCTTC
CASSQVDRGGNGYTF
>TRBV28|.|.|TRBJ2-7
TGTGCCAGCAGTTCCCCTACTCTAGCGTCGGGCGAGCAGTACTTC
CASSSPTLASGEQYF
>TRBV5-1|.|.|TRBJ1-1
TGCGCCAGCAGTATATGGGGGGGTAATGAGGACACTGAAGCTTTCTTT
CASSIWGGNEDTEAFF
>TRBV20-1|.|.|TRBJ2-1
TGCAGTGCTGCCCTCCTACATTCCTCCTACAATGAGCAGTTCTTC
CSAALLHSSYNEQFF
>TRBV29-1|.|.|TRBJ2-4
TGCAGCGACCCGTCCGGAGGGCGTCGGCACAAGCAGTACTTC
CSDPSGGRRHKQYF
>TRBV4-2|.|.|TRBJ1-5
TGTGCCAGCAGCCAAGCCCCGGGGGCGAGACAGCCCCAGCATTTT
CASSQAPGARQPQHF
>TRBV12-3/TRBV12-4|many|.|TRBJ2-1
TGTGCCAGCAGCTTAGTGAGCTCCTACAATGAGCAGTTCTTC
CASSLVSSYNEQFF
>TRBV7-2|few|TRBD1|TRBJ2-7
TGTGCCAGCAGCTTAGCCGGGACAGCACCCTACGAGCAGTACTTC
CASSLAGTAPYEQYF
>TRBV29-1|.|.|TRBJ2-3
TGCAGCGTTCACGGATTCACAGATACGCAGTATTTT
CSVHGFTDTQYF
>TRBV12-5|.|.|TRBJ2-2
TGTGCCGGCGGGGACAGTAACACCGGGGAGCTGTTTTTT
CAGGDSNTGELFF
>TRBV27|.|.|TRBJ1-4
TGTGCCAGCAGTTCTGCCCCTAACACGGCCGAACTGTTTTTT
CASSSAPNTAELFF
>TRBV20-1|.|TRBD2|TRBJ2-3
TGCAGTGCCAGAAGCGGGGGGGAATCCACAGATACGCAGTATTTT
CSARSGGESTDTQYF